These 29 T cell receptor beta chains share one sample of origin, sequenced in a study of cytomegalovirus exposure and HLA in healthy donors (dated by TCRdb to 2016 to 2017). The protocol used for the library was the immunoSEQ multiplex PCR assay. TCRdb's version of the immuneACCESS table is confined to in-frame rearrangements and falls short of the full clone set. An unresolved V gene accounts for under half of the shortfall where checked; the remainder is of unknown origin. The sample data list some 84,000 clones, and approximately 90% of these were observed just once. Roughly 1.9% of the sample is taken by the ten largest. The sample was PBMCs. The receptors stem from a man aged 25 to 45 in good health and CMV-seronegative.

The chain is built from TRBV10-3 and TRBJ2-1; the match to TRBD1 covers 8 bases. Germline V CDR1 and CDR2: ENHRY, SYGVKD. The CDR3 runs to 14 residues. With 6 bases clipped from V and 4 bases from J, the junction kept 5 bases outside the gene matches. The CDR3 reads CAIRITGGYNEQFF. CDR3 coding DNA: TGTGCCATCAGAATAACAGGGGGTTACAATGAGCAGTTCTTC.

The genes are TRBV28 and TRBJ1-5; 11 positions agree with TRBD1. Losses at the gene ends were 6 bases for V and 5 bases for J; bases not matched to a gene: 6. The CDR3 sequence is 15 residues long. The germline V gene encodes CDR1 MDHEN and CDR2 SYDVKM. The CDR3 loop is CASRSGQGVDQPQHF. DNA for the CDR3: TGTGCCAGCAGGTCGGGACAGGGGGTCGATCAGCCCCAGCATTTT.

In its sample, this clone was seen once. The chain employs TRBV5-6 and TRBJ2-5; TRBD2 might be the D (6 bases). V shed 0 bases and J shed 7 bases, with 13 bases lying between them. Looked up from germline, CDR1 is SGHDT and CDR2 is YYEEEE. The CDR3 runs to 14 residues. The CDR3 DNA sequence: TGTGCCAGCAGCTTGGCCGGGACTTCATGGACCCAGTACTTC. It yields the protein CASSLAGTSWTQYF.

This chain connects TRBV19 to TRBJ2-1; TRBD2 might be the D (6 bases). The CDR3 is 11 amino acids. Between the trimmed V and J ends, which lost 6 bases and 9 bases, there was a span of 9 bases. Germline V gene sequence: CDR1 LNHDA, CDR2 SQIVND (reference sequence). The CDR3 region is CASSGGLEQFF. The DNA of the CDR3 is TGTGCCAGTAGCGGGGGTCTTGAGCAGTTCTTC.

The chain joins TRBV28 to TRBJ2-5, with D uncertain. The CDR3 loop spans 14 amino acids. V lost 4 bases to trimming and J lost 4 bases, with 13 bases between them. Per the germline V gene, CDR1 is MDHEN and CDR2 is SYDVKM. Here the CDR3 reads CASSSPGFGETQYF. The CDR3 DNA follows: TGTGCCAGCAGTTCCCCCGGGTTTGGAGAGACCCAGTACTTC.

The rearrangement uses TRBV7-2 and TRBJ1-5, with D perhaps TRBD1 (6 bases). Germline CDR1 is SGHTA and CDR2 is FQGNSA. Trimming took 3 bases from V and 7 from J, leaving 13 bases between them. The CDR3 totals 14 residues. The CDR3 DNA reads as TGTGCCAGCAGCTTCAACGGACAGTCCCAGCCCCAGCATTTT. Residues: CASSFNGQSQPQHF.

The rearrangement joins TRBV19 to TRBJ1-6; D not resolved. The CDR3 contains 13 residues. Trimming shortened V by 5 bases and J by 7 bases, and 9 bases separated the two germline ends. In germline, CDR1 is LNHDA, CDR2 SQIVND (reference sequence). As DNA, the CDR3 is TGTGCCAGTAGTCCGACTATCAATTCACCCCTCCACTTT. Its protein is CASSPTINSPLHF.

J is TRBJ2-1 and V is TRBV5-1; weak D call: TRBD2 (5 bases). Germline loops: CDR1 SGHRS, CDR2 YFSETQ. This CDR3 is 16 amino acids long. V shed 0 bases and J shed 0 bases, with 10 bases lying between them. CDR3 bases: TGCGCCAGCAGCTTGGCCTTCGGACTCTCCTACAATGAGCAGTTCTTC. Protein: CASSLAFGLSYNEQFF.

The chain links TRBV2 to TRBJ1-4, with D uncertain. The CDR3 runs to 15 residues. Trimming removed 6 bases at V and 5 bases at J, with 16 bases between. Germline V gene data show CDR1 as SNHLY and CDR2 as FYNNEI. The CDR3 spells CASRSTRSPNEKLFF. CDR3 bases: TGTGCCAGCAGGTCAACTAGATCCCCAAATGAAAAACTGTTTTTT.

V usage is TRBV10-3 and J usage is TRBJ1-2; no clear D. The V and J ends lost 2 bases and 5 bases respectively, with 15 bases between them. The CDR3 contains 15 residues. Germline loops: CDR1 ENHRY, CDR2 SYGVKD. The CDR3 sequence: CAISEGAGQTYGYTF. The CDR3 region has the DNA TGTGCCATCAGTGAGGGCGCGGGTCAGACTTATGGCTACACCTTC.

The V gene is TRBV10-2, the J gene TRBJ2-3, with a possible D match to TRBD2 (5 bases). The CDR3 spans 14 residues. CDR1 WSHSY and CDR2 SAAADI come from the germline V gene. V was clipped by 5 bases and J by 2 bases, with 11 bases between them. The CDR3 here is CASSYGINTDTQYF. Written as DNA, the CDR3 is TGCGCCAGCAGTTACGGGATTAACACAGATACGCAGTATTTT.

The chain joins TRBV6-5 to TRBJ2-1; D call uncertain. The CDR3 has 13 residues. V was clipped by 9 bases and J by 5 bases, with 14 bases between them. Germline CDR1 reads MNHEY; CDR2 reads SVGAGI. CDR3 region: CASRVAWDNEQFF. The CDR3 DNA is TGTGCCAGTCGCGTAGCCTGGGACAATGAGCAGTTCTTC.

This clone was recorded a few times. The CDR3 region has the DNA TGTGCCAGCAGCTCGGGACAGGGGGTAAACACCGGGGAGCTGTTTTTT. Protein sequence: CASSSGQGVNTGELFF. The chain joins TRBV11-2 to TRBJ2-2, with 11 nucleotides matching TRBD1. The CDR3 sequence is 16 residues long. Germline CDR1 SGHAT, CDR2 FQNNGV. The V segment lost 4 bases and the J segment 2 bases; nucleotides outside the gene matches: 3.

CDR3 nucleotides: TGTGCCAGCAGTAATACTCAGGGGAACTATGGCTACACCTTC. Encoded protein: CASSNTQGNYGYTF. The rearrangement uses TRBV5-4 and TRBJ1-2, with D maybe TRBD1 (6 bases). Trimming cost V 5 bases and J 2 bases, with 13 bases left between them. The V gene's germline CDR1 is SGHNT and CDR2 YYREEE (reference sequence). The CDR3 length is 14 residues.

The genes are TRBV18 and TRBJ1-2; D gene unclear. Germline V gene sequence: CDR1 KGHSH, CDR2 LQKENI. Trimming left V 8 bases short and J 7 bases short, with 17 bases between. This CDR3 has 13 amino acids. The chain's CDR3 is CASVSELGVGYTF. CDR3 nucleotides: TGTGCCAGCGTAAGTGAACTGGGCGTTGGCTACACCTTC.

This clone came up once. The rearrangement joins TRBV10-2 to TRBJ1-5, with a possible D match to TRBD1 (5 bases). The CDR3 is 15 residues long. Trimming left V 1 base short and J 1 base short, with 8 bases between. Germline values: CDR1 WSHSY, CDR2 SAAADI. CDR3 bases: TGCGCCAGCAGTGAGTGGGGGGTAAGCAATCAGCCCCAGCATTTT. Translated, it gives CASSEWGVSNQPQHF.

The V gene is TRBV5-4, the J gene TRBJ2-7; unclear D gene. Germline CDR1 reads SGHNT; CDR2 reads YYREEE (reference sequence). The ends were cut back, 3 bases at V and 3 bases at J, with 10 bases in the middle. CDR3 length: 13 amino acids. CDR3 DNA: TGTGCCAGCAGCTCCCCCACTTACTACGAGCAGTACTTC. The encoded protein is CASSSPTYYEQYF.

The gene calls are TRBV6-5 and TRBJ1-5; 9 bases match TRBD1. The trim removed 6 bases at V and 6 bases at J, leaving 3 bases unmatched. This CDR3 is built from 13 residues. In germline, CDR1 is MNHEY, CDR2 SVGAGI. CDR3 residues: CASRPTGGQPQHF. The CDR3 coding sequence is TGTGCCAGCAGACCGACAGGGGGTCAGCCCCAGCATTTT.

The chain employs TRBV28 and TRBJ2-7; D gene uncertain. Germline lookup yields CDR1 MDHEN and CDR2 SYDVKM. The CDR3 is made up of 12 amino acids. Trimming removed 6 bases from V and 4 bases from J, with 10 bases in between. CDR3 DNA sequence: TGTGCCAGCAGCGACACCGTTTACGAGCAGTACTTC. It is translated as CASSDTVYEQYF. Full variable domain (rest looked up from reference TRBV28 and TRBJ2-7): DVKVTQSSRYLVKRTGEKVFLECVQDMDHENMFWYRQDPGLGLRLIYFSYDVKMKEKGDIPEGYSVSREKKERFSLILESASTNQTSMYLCASSDTVYEQYFGPGTRLTVT.

The J gene is TRBJ2-5, the V gene TRBV19; 8 bases fit TRBD2. The CDR3 is 15 amino acids. Losses at the gene ends were 5 bases for V and 2 bases for J; bases not matched to a gene: 7. Germline V gene lookup returns CDR1 LNHDA and CDR2 SQIVND (reference sequence). CDR3 sequence (DNA): TGTGCCAGTAGTGATCAGGGACTAGTACAAGAGACCCAGTACTTC. It codes for CASSDQGLVQETQYF.

This chain uses TRBV14 with TRBJ2-3; D possibly corresponds to TRBD1 (6 bases). Germline-derived CDR1 and CDR2 are SGHDN and FVKESK. V was shortened by 1 base and J by 4 bases, with 12 bases between the two germline ends. The CDR3 contains 15 residues. CDR3 sequence (DNA): TGTGCCAGCAGCCAAGTTGCAGGGGCGGCAGATACGCAGTATTTT. As protein: CASSQVAGAADTQYF.

The chain carries TRBV28 and TRBJ2-1; 10 positions match TRBD2. The CDR3 contains 16 residues. Unmatched junction bases numbered 11, after V lost 7 bases and J lost 5 bases. The V gene's germline CDR1 is MDHEN and CDR2 SYDVKM. The DNA of the CDR3 is TGTGCCAGCACGACTTTGAGCGGGGGGGTCGACAATGAGCAGTTCTTC. Translated, it gives CASTTLSGGVDNEQFF.

This clone is a singleton in its sample. The chain has TRBV11-2 and TRBJ2-3; TRBD2 matches at 8 bases. With 1 base clipped from V and 4 bases from J, the junction kept 4 bases outside the gene matches. Per germline, CDR1 SGHAT and CDR2 FQNNGV. There are 15 residues in the CDR3. CDR3 residues: CASSLGGGFPDTQYF. In nucleotides, the CDR3 is TGTGCCAGCAGCTTAGGCGGGGGGTTTCCAGATACGCAGTATTTT.

This chain connects TRBV2 to TRBJ2-1; 9 nucleotides line up with TRBD2. Looked up from germline, CDR1 is SNHLY and CDR2 is FYNNEI. The V segment lost 4 bases and the J segment 6 bases; nucleotides outside the gene matches: 10. The CDR3 is 16 residues long. DNA for the CDR3: TGTGCCAGCAGTGCAAGCGGGACTAGCATCCCCAATGAGCAGTTCTTC. Its protein is CASSASGTSIPNEQFF. Complete variable domain (other parts from reference TRBV2 and TRBJ2-1): EPEVTQTPSHQVTQMGQEVILRCVPISNHLYFYWYRQILGQKVEFLVSFYNNEISEKSEIFDDQFSVERPDGSNFTLKIRSTKLEDSAMYFCASSASGTSIPNEQFFGPGTRLTVL.

The V call is TRBV11-2, the J call TRBJ2-1; D is undetermined. This CDR3 contains 14 residues. V shed 5 bases and J shed 5 bases, with 13 bases lying between them. Germline V gene data show CDR1 as SGHAT and CDR2 as FQNNGV. Here the CDR3 DNA reads TGTGCCAGCAGCCCAAGCCCAGGAAACAATGAGCAGTTCTTC. This codes for CASSPSPGNNEQFF. The full variable domain, completed using reference TRBV11-2 and TRBJ2-1, is EAGVAQSPRYKIIEKRQSVAFWCNPISGHATLYWYQQILGQGPKLLIQFQNNGVVDDSQLPKDRFSAERLKGVDSTLKIQPAKLEDSAVYLCASSPSPGNNEQFFGPGTRLTVL.

V is TRBV5-4 and J is TRBJ2-5, with no clear D. The CDR3 consists of 13 residues. In germline, CDR1 is SGHNT, CDR2 YYREEE (reference sequence). The V gene lost 3 bases and the J gene lost 4 bases, with 10 bases spanning the gap. The CDR3 bases are TGTGCCAGCAGCTCGGGTTTTGGAGAGACCCAGTACTTC. Translated: CASSSGFGETQYF.

This clone showed up just once. The chain carries TRBV12-5 and TRBJ2-1, with TRBD1 matching over 12 bases. The CDR3 has 18 residues. Germline V gene sequence: CDR1 LGHNT, CDR2 FRNRAP. V lost 0 bases to trimming and J lost 7 bases; unmatched junction nucleotides: 10. This CDR3 reads CASGLVLSGTGGFNEQFF. CDR3 in DNA: TGTGCTAGTGGTTTGGTACTCTCGGGGACAGGGGGCTTTAATGAGCAGTTCTTC.

This clone was seen only once. This chain joins TRBV28 and TRBJ1-4, with 8 bases identical to TRBD1. The germline gives CDR1 MDHEN, CDR2 SYDVKM. The CDR3 is 15 amino acids. V gave up 4 bases and J gave up 8 bases; unmatched junction bases: 9. CDR3 sequence reads: CASSSDREFLEKLFF. The CDR3, as DNA: TGTGCCAGCAGTTCGGACAGGGAGTTTTTGGAAAAACTGTTTTTT.

This clone was picked up one time. The rearrangement links TRBV4-2 to TRBJ1-3; D might be TRBD1 (5 bases). From germline, CDR1 is LGHNA and CDR2 YNFKEQ. Deletions cut 4 bases from V and 1 base from J, with 23 bases between. This CDR3 is built from 19 residues. The CDR3 nucleotides read TGTGCCAGCAGCCCCACTTATCCAGGGTCCCTGGGTTCTGGAAACACCATATATTTT. Residues: CASSPTYPGSLGSGNTIYF.